A selection of T cell receptor beta chains follows, all from one sample in a study of vaccination effects on CD4 cells after COVID-19. Their recognized antigens are unknown. Clones were sequenced by immunoSEQ multiplex PCR, and TCRdb holds only the in-frame ones, with some missing. The sample has tens of thousands of clones, over 65% seen once. This specimen consisted of CD4+ T cells from PBMCs cultured with HCoV-OC43 spike peptides, obtained before COVID-19 vaccination. All receptors derive from a human donor who received a COVID-19 vaccine. CDR3s include the opening cysteine and the closing phenylalanine or tryptophan. D genes are given only for firm matches. Size values are once, few and many counts, or a class for expanded clones, and some rows have none.

CASSGAGGGNEKLFF	TGCGCCAGCAGCGGGGCCGGGGGGGGCAATGAAAAACTGTTTTTT	TRBJ1-4	NA	NA	TRBV5-1
CASSKTSPAQETQYF	TGTGCCAGCAGTAAAACTAGTCCTGCCCAAGAGACCCAGTACTTC	TRBJ2-5	NA	NA	TRBV2
CASSVRAGGQETQYF	TGTGCCAGCAGCGTTAGAGCGGGGGGACAAGAGACCCAGTACTTC	TRBJ2-5	TRBD2	NA	TRBV9
CAWSVLGILYSGNTIYF	TGTGCCTGGAGTGTACTGGGCATTCTCTACTCTGGAAACACCATATATTTT	TRBJ1-3	NA	NA	TRBV30
CASSERQTTGELFF	TGTGCCAGCAGTGAGAGACAGACCACCGGGGAGCTGTTTTTT	TRBJ2-2	NA	NA	TRBV6-1
CASSQSRADYGYTF	TGTGCCAGCAGCCAAAGCAGGGCGGACTATGGCTACACCTTC	TRBJ1-2	NA	NA	TRBV16
CASSPEAGSMTQYF	TGTGCCAGCTCACCGGAGGCAGGTTCGATGACCCAGTACTTC	TRBJ2-5	NA	NA	TRBV18
CASVDPNTEAFF	TGCGCCAGTGTGGACCCGAACACTGAAGCTTTCTTT	TRBJ1-1	NA	NA	TRBV10-2
CASSDLTGAEAFF	TGTGCCAGCAGTGACTTAACAGGGGCTGAAGCTTTCTTT	TRBJ1-1	TRBD1	NA	TRBV6-4
CATSDAGWDTIYF	TGTGCCACCAGTGATGCAGGCTGGGACACCATATATTTT	TRBJ1-3	NA	NA	TRBV24-1
CASSERVGRGLETQYF	TGTGCCAGCAGTGAAAGAGTGGGTCGGGGATTGGAGACCCAGTACTTC	TRBJ2-5	NA	NA	TRBV2
CAWSVGASTDTQYF	TGTGCCTGGAGTGTCGGGGCTAGCACAGATACGCAGTATTTT	TRBJ2-3	NA	NA	TRBV30
CASSLAGIAGANVLTF	TGCGCCAGCAGCTTGGCAGGTATCGCTGGGGCCAACGTCCTGACTTTC	TRBJ2-6	NA	NA	TRBV5-1
CASSLGGQRPNEKLFF	TGCGCCAGCAGCTTGGGAGGGCAGAGGCCCAATGAAAAACTGTTTTTT	TRBJ1-4	NA	NA	TRBV5-1
CSVELGTRTDTQYF	TGCAGCGTTGAGTTGGGCACCCGCACAGATACGCAGTATTTT	TRBJ2-3	NA	few	TRBV29-1
CASSVGTGRQVAQYF	TGTGCCAGCAGTGTTGGGACAGGAAGACAGGTGGCCCAGTACTTC	TRBJ2-5	TRBD1	once	TRBV2
CASSLQGGNTEAFF	TGTGCCAGCAGCCTACAGGGTGGGAACACTGAAGCTTTCTTT	TRBJ1-1	NA	NA	TRBV7-9
CASSQSYRRTGNYGYTF	TGCGCCAGCAGTCAATCATACCGCCGGACAGGTAACTATGGCTACACTTTC	TRBJ1-2	TRBD1	once	TRBV23-1
CASSPRTGADTEAFF	TGTGCCAGCAGCCCTAGGACGGGGGCCGACACTGAAGCTTTCTTT	TRBJ1-1	NA	NA	TRBV2
CASSLENGVNTEAFF	TGCGCCAGCAGCTTGGAGAATGGGGTGAACACTGAAGCTTTCTTT	TRBJ1-1	NA	NA	TRBV5-1
CAGGGRGATEAFF	TGTGCCGGGGGGGGCAGGGGAGCTACTGAAGCTTTCTTT	TRBJ1-1	NA	NA	TRBV30
CASSPPLFRLVRSGNTIYF	TGTGCCAGCAGCCCGCCCTTATTCCGACTTGTACGCTCTGGAAACACCATATATTTT	TRBJ1-3	NA	NA	TRBV3-1/TRBV3-2
CASKDRVNEKLFF	TGTGCCAGTAAAGACAGGGTCAATGAAAAACTGTTTTTT	TRBJ1-4	TRBD1	NA	TRBV19
CASTSGRWETQYF	TGTGCCAGCACCTCGGGCAGGTGGGAGACCCAGTACTTC	TRBJ2-5	NA	NA	TRBV7-8
CASSERGNGSPLHF	TGTGCCAGCAGTGAAAGAGGGAACGGTTCACCCCTCCACTTT	TRBJ1-6	NA	NA	TRBV2
CASSHGTGIETQYF	TGTGCCAGCAGTCATGGGACAGGGATAGAGACCCAGTACTTC	TRBJ2-5	TRBD1	NA	TRBV28
CASTFPDRGICGTDTQYF	TGTGCCAGCACCTTCCCGGACAGGGGAATTTGTGGCACAGATACGCAGTATTTT	TRBJ2-3	NA	once	TRBV21-1
CASSETILTGDNEKLFF	TGTGCCAGCAGCGAAACAATCCTGACAGGGGATAATGAAAAACTGTTTTTT	TRBJ1-4	TRBD1	once	TRBV7-9
CASSRQGYTGELFF	TGTGCCAGTAGTAGACAGGGGTACACCGGGGAGCTGTTTTTT	TRBJ2-2	TRBD1	once	TRBV19
CASSLNRGETQYF	TGTGCCAGCAGCCTAAACAGGGGGGAGACCCAGTACTTC	TRBJ2-5	TRBD1	NA	TRBV3-1/TRBV3-2
CASRTGGARRTDTQYF	TGTGCCAGCAGGACCGGGGGGGCCCGGCGCACAGATACGCAGTATTTT	TRBJ2-3	TRBD2	NA	TRBV2
CASSQPNRGTNQPQHF	TGCGCCAGCAGCCAACCTAACAGGGGTACTAATCAGCCCCAGCATTTT	TRBJ1-5	TRBD1	NA	TRBV4-1
CASSWGSLAGGIQETQYF	TGTGCCAGCAGCTGGGGGAGCCTAGCGGGGGGAATCCAAGAGACCCAGTACTTC	TRBJ2-5	TRBD2	NA	TRBV11-2
CASSLGGSGANVLTF	TGTGCCAGCAGCTTAGGCGGGTCTGGGGCCAACGTCCTGACTTTC	TRBJ2-6	NA	NA	TRBV11-1
CASSYSLAGLTDTQYF	TGTGCCAGCAGTTACTCACTAGCGGGGCTCACAGATACGCAGTATTTT	TRBJ2-3	TRBD2	NA	TRBV6-2/TRBV6-3
CASSSTSPTYGYTF	TGTGCCAGCAGCTCCACCTCCCCGACATATGGCTACACCTTC	TRBJ1-2	NA	NA	TRBV7-2
CASRGRGQGLNIQYF	TGTGCCAGCAGGGGAAGGGGGCAGGGGTTAAACATTCAGTACTTC	TRBJ2-4	TRBD1	NA	TRBV6-5
CASSLTTGGSPLHF	TGTGCCAGCAGTTTAACGACAGGGGGTTCACCCCTCCACTTT	TRBJ1-6	TRBD1	NA	TRBV6-1
CATSDSQAARETQYF	TGTGCCACCAGTGACTCTCAGGCGGCGCGGGAGACCCAGTACTTC	TRBJ2-5	NA	NA	TRBV24-1
CASSPGKYTGELFF	TGTGCCAGCAGCCCCGGGAAATACACCGGGGAGCTGTTTTTT	TRBJ2-2	NA	NA	TRBV6-5